This T cell receptor beta chain comes out of a study of shared clonotypes between healthy human individuals. Evenly divided among several immunoSEQ plates was the genomic DNA of each subset. Ten immunoSEQ deep assay plates served to sequence unsorted PBMC DNA. Sequencing used immunoSEQ multiplex PCR; TCRdb keeps in-frame clones, though not all of them. The sample has 400,000 to 600,000 clones, roughly 79% seen once; the top ten hold approximately 12%. With 6 bases removed from V and 0 bases from J, the gap between germline ends came to 15 bases. CDR3 size: 15 residues. The germline V gene encodes CDR1 MDHEN and CDR2 SYDVKM.

Specimen: PBMCs. This receptor was obtained from a woman in her thirties or forties in good health. Some clones in this sample may be carry-over from other donors' samples. V gene TRBV28 combines with J gene TRBJ2-7; the D gene is possibly TRBD2 (6 bases). The CDR3 DNA is TGTGCCAGCAGCCCAACCCGGGGGTTCTCCTACGAGCAGTACTTC. Protein: CASSPTRGFSYEQYF.